Listed here are 11 T cell receptor beta chains from one sample, sequenced in a study of Ad26.COV2.S vaccination and SARS-CoV-2 variants. Sequencing used immunoSEQ multiplex PCR; TCRdb keeps in-frame clones, though not all of them. The sample lists roughly 320,000 clones, 86% occurring once. Stated treatment: some 20 received Ad26.COV2.S at low or high dose, single or two shots; 5 received placebo; per-sample allocation not given. Samples were taken on day 63 after the first vaccine or placebo injection. The source was peripheral blood, collected in a trial of Ad26.COV2.S vaccine versus placebo. These TCRs come from a person aged 18-65 years who received the Ad26.COV2.S COVID-19 vaccine or a placebo.

This clone was seen only once. The chain couples TRBV7-9 to TRBJ2-1, with TRBD2 identical over 9 bases. Germline V gene sequence: CDR1 SEHNR, CDR2 FQNEAQ (reference sequence). This CDR3 has 16 amino acids. The junction had 9 bases not matched to a gene; V was cut back by 5 bases and J by 4 bases. The CDR3 loop reads CASSTQSGGTYNEQFF. DNA of the CDR3: TGTGCCAGCAGCACTCAGAGCGGGGGGACGTACAATGAGCAGTTCTTC.

This chain joins TRBV19 and TRBJ1-6, with unresolved D. There are 14 residues in the CDR3. Germline CDR1 is LNHDA and CDR2 is SQIVND (reference sequence). V was shortened by 6 bases and J by 9 bases, with 15 bases between the two germline ends. The CDR3 is CASRVLASGSPLHF. CDR3 bases: TGTGCCAGTAGAGTCCTAGCGAGTGGTTCACCCCTCCACTTT.

The chain employs TRBV5-6 and TRBJ2-1, with TRBD2 matching over 11 bases. This CDR3 is built from 17 residues. The trim removed 2 bases at V and 0 bases at J, leaving 4 bases unmatched. The germline gives CDR1 SGHDT, CDR2 YYEEEE. The CDR3 sequence: CASSFQTSGVSYNEQFF. CDR3 bases: TGTGCCAGCAGCTTTCAGACTAGCGGGGTCTCCTACAATGAGCAGTTCTTC.

This chain links TRBV10-3 with TRBJ1-2; no firm D call. Trimming cost V 3 bases and J 5 bases, with 10 bases left between them. This CDR3 comprises 13 residues. In germline, CDR1 is ENHRY, CDR2 SYGVKD. The CDR3 DNA sequence: TGTGCCATCAGTGAACTCTTGGGGTATGGCTACACCTTC. Its translation: CAISELLGYGYTF.

The chain links TRBV7-8 to TRBJ1-1, with D perhaps matching TRBD1 (6 bases). Germline CDR1 reads SGHVS; CDR2 reads FQNEAQ. The length of the CDR3 is 15 residues. Trimming cost V 2 bases and J 0 bases, with 10 bases left between them. The CDR3 DNA sequence: TGTGCCAGCAGCTTAATACAGGGTTTGAACACTGAAGCTTTCTTT. It encodes CASSLIQGLNTEAFF.

The gene calls are TRBV7-2 and TRBJ2-5; the D gene could be TRBD1 or TRBD2 (5 bases each). V lost 3 bases and J 5 bases, leaving 13 bases between the germline ends. This CDR3 is 14 amino acids long. The germline CDR1 and CDR2 sequences are SGHTA and FQGNSA. DNA for the CDR3: TGTGCCAGCAGCTTTTTCGGGGCGAGGGAGACCCAGTACTTC. Protein: CASSFFGARETQYF. Drawing the rest from reference TRBV7-2 and TRBJ2-5, the complete variable domain is GAGVSQSPSNKVTEKGKDVELRCDPISGHTALYWYRQSLGQGLEFLIYFQGNSAPDKSGLPSDRFSAERTGGSVSTLTIQRTQQEDSAVYLCASSFFGARETQYFGPGTRLLVL.

The rearrangement links TRBV7-8 to TRBJ1-1, with D perhaps matching TRBD1 (6 bases). CDR1 is SGHVS and CDR2 is FQNEAQ in the germline V gene. The length of the CDR3 is 15 residues. The V gene lost 5 bases and the J gene lost 7 bases, with 20 bases spanning the gap. CDR3 residues: CASSPIGQSVGEAFF. The DNA of the CDR3 is TGTGCCAGCAGCCCGATTGGACAGAGTGTTGGTGAAGCTTTCTTT.

The chain is built from TRBV7-6 and TRBJ1-2; maybe TRBD1 (6 bases). The germline V gene has CDR1 SGHVS and CDR2 FNYEAQ. Trimming removed 4 bases at V and 9 bases at J, with 21 bases between. The CDR3 length is 15 residues. The CDR3 nucleotides are TGTGCCAGCAGCTCCCACAGCGGGGGGGCAGTTCGCTACACCTTC. Residues: CASSSHSGGAVRYTF.

This clone turned up a few times. This chain links TRBV7-6 with TRBJ2-2; the D gene is possibly TRBD2 (6 bases). V lost 0 bases and J 11 bases, leaving 10 bases between the germline ends. The CDR3 runs to 13 residues. CDR1 and CDR2 from the germline V gene are SGHVS and FNYEAQ. The CDR3 bases are TGTGCCAGCAGCTTAGCGTCGGCGGGAGAGCTGTTTTTT. Translating gives CASSLASAGELFF.

V and J are TRBV4-1 and TRBJ2-6; 8 positions match TRBD1. Germline V gene lookup returns CDR1 MGHRA and CDR2 YSYEKL. V lost 3 bases, J lost 0 bases, and 10 bases stayed unmatched. The CDR3 is made up of 19 amino acids. The CDR3 DNA reads as TGCGCCAGCAGCCACCAACAGACAGGGGCCAACTCTGGGGCCAACGTCCTGACTTTC. Translation: CASSHQQTGANSGANVLTF.

This rearrangement joins TRBV7-2 to TRBJ1-5; D is perhaps TRBD1 (5 bases). Germline V CDR1 and CDR2: SGHTA, FQGNSA. This CDR3 has 17 amino acids. V lost 1 base to trimming and J lost 0 bases, with 13 bases between them. Here the CDR3 DNA reads TGTGCCAGCAGCTTAGTCGGGACGGCGTATAGCAATCAGCCCCAGCATTTT. This gives the protein CASSLVGTAYSNQPQHF.